This passage covers 10 T cell receptor beta chains from one sample sequenced in a study of T cells in Graves' hyperthyroidism and ophthalmopathy. Amplified TCR beta CDR3 regions came from RNA transcripts. TCR CDR3 underwent first-round RT-PCR with the HTBI primer set. Using its own MiXCR run on the multiplex PCR reads, TCRdb lists one record per CDR3 protein. The table lists around 400,000 distinct CDR3 sequences, roughly 13% of them singletons. The material sequenced was blood. The receptors were sampled from a woman younger than 35 with Graves' hyperthyroidism.

This clonotype was detected ten times or more. The gene calls are TRBV7-2 and TRBJ1-5; TRBD1 might be the D (6 bases). V lost 2 bases to trimming and J lost 6 bases, with 11 bases between them. Germline assignment: CDR1 SGHTA and CDR2 FQGNSA. The CDR3 is made up of 14 amino acids. The CDR3 nucleotides are TGTGCCAGCAGCTTATTCGGGGGGCTTCAGCCCCAGCATTTT. As protein: CASSLFGGLQPQHF.

This clonotype occurred many times. The genes are TRBV5-6 and TRBJ2-3, with 8 bases fitting TRBD2. J gave up 4 bases and V 2 bases, and 9 bases lay outside the gene matches. In germline, CDR1 is SGHDT, CDR2 YYEEEE. There are 16 residues in the CDR3. The DNA for the CDR3 is TGTGCCAGCAGCTTAACGGGAGGGCCCGAAGCAGATACGCAGTATTTT. Its translation: CASSLTGGPEADTQYF.

This clonotype has just a few counts. This chain uses TRBV3-1 with TRBJ1-5; TRBD1 matches at 7 bases. Germline-derived CDR1 and CDR2 are LGHDT and YNNKEL (reference sequence). The trim removed 5 bases at V and 0 bases at J, leaving 4 bases unmatched. The CDR3 runs 15 residues. CDR3 in amino acids: CASSAGTDSNQPQHF. The CDR3 nucleotides read TGTGCCAGCAGCGCTGGGACAGATAGCAATCAGCCCCAGCATTTT.

This clonotype was detected ten times or more. The J gene is TRBJ2-7, the V gene TRBV6-1; weak D call: TRBD1 (6 bases). Germline values: CDR1 MNHNS, CDR2 SASEGT. V was pared by 10 bases and J by 0 bases, with 19 bases between. CDR3 length equals 15 residues. The CDR3 spells CATHRAGVSSYEQYF. The CDR3 coding sequence is TGTGCCACCCACCGAGCAGGGGTCAGCTCCTACGAGCAGTACTTC.

The chain recombines TRBV19 with TRBJ2-3; 7 bases map to TRBD1. The germline V gene encodes CDR1 LNHDA and CDR2 SQIVND (reference sequence). V was pared by 0 bases and J by 1 base, with 4 bases of the junction left unmatched. The CDR3 contains 16 residues. CDR3 sequence reads: CASSIEGDSRTDTQYF. The CDR3 region has the DNA TGTGCCAGTAGTATAGAAGGGGACAGCCGCACAGATACGCAGTATTTT.

Ten or more counts support this clonotype. The chain recombines TRBV10-3 with TRBJ2-5; TRBD2 aligns across 8 bases. Germline-derived CDR1 and CDR2 are ENHRY and SYGVKD. The CDR3 contains 18 residues. V shed 3 bases, J shed 2 bases, and the junction held 14 bases outside the gene matches. The CDR3 here is CAISDLPPLASGQETQYF. The CDR3 region has the DNA TGTGCCATCAGTGATTTGCCCCCCCTCGCTAGCGGGCAAGAGACCCAGTACTTC.

Concerning this clonotype itself: Just one base apart from a much larger clone, this may be a read error. It is unclear where the CDR3 begins or ends on the DNA, so no DNA is shown, and the CDR3 is as TCRdb lists it. The chain recombines TRBV7-7 with TRBJ1-4; no DNA check was done on the table's D call, TRBD1. Germline CDR1 SSHAT, CDR2 FNYEAQ (reference sequence). With termini counted, the CDR3 has 14 amino acids. The CDR3 reads CASSVGTGSEKLVF.

This clonotype was counted ten times or more. This chain uses TRBV11-2 with TRBJ2-6; D is unresolved. V dropped 6 bases and J dropped 2 bases, with 8 bases sitting between them. There are 14 residues in the CDR3. Per the germline V gene, CDR1 is SGHAT and CDR2 is FQNNGV. The CDR3 here is CASRAVAGANVLTF. DNA of the CDR3: TGTGCCAGCAGGGCTGTAGCTGGGGCCAACGTCCTGACTTTC. The full variable domain, completed using reference TRBV11-2 and TRBJ2-6, is EAGVAQSPRYKIIEKRQSVAFWCNPISGHATLYWYQQILGQGPKLLIQFQNNGVVDDSQLPKDRFSAERLKGVDSTLKIQPAKLEDSAVYLCASRAVAGANVLTFGAGSRLTVL.

In its sample, this clonotype was seen many times. V is TRBV2 and J is TRBJ1-1; D is uncertain. Germline CDR1 SNHLY, CDR2 FYNNEI. V was shortened by 1 base and J by 10 bases, with 16 bases between the two germline ends. The CDR3 contains 14 residues. CDR3 in amino acids: CASSEVVGTLVAFF. The CDR3, as DNA: TGTGCCAGCAGTGAAGTAGTGGGAACACTTGTAGCTTTCTTT.

This clonotype was detected ten times or more. The CDR3, as DNA: TGTGCCAGCAGTTACAGGGGCTTCTCCTACAATGAGCAGTTCTTC. The encoded protein is CASSYRGFSYNEQFF. The chain has TRBV6-1 and TRBJ2-1; 7 bases are a match to TRBD1. Looked up from germline, CDR1 is MNHNS and CDR2 is SASEGT. The CDR3 runs to 15 residues. J was trimmed by 0 bases and V by 5 bases; bases with no gene match: 4.